This T cell receptor (beta chain) was obtained from a study of blood T cell repertoires in COVID-19 (TCRdb year 2020). Regarding the complete study: Samples covering the acute and convalescent phases of COVID-19 were provided by collaborators in the United States, Italy and Spain. Samples came from the ongoing ImmuneRACE study (first 160 participants) plus 1,254 subjects from 6 global collaborators. The material from the prospective study consisted of cDNA or gDNA derived from T cells, B-cell-depleted T cells, or PBMCs. A de-identified subject ID, COVID-19 status, age in years and sex were almost always included in the sample metadata. Subjects who had been exposed to COVID-19, were actively infected with it, or had recovered from it provided the deeply sampled blood TCRbeta repertoires that made up the dataset. The repertoires were made available in a free public database intended to serve as a resource for research on the immune response to SARS-CoV-2. Where available, HLA class I and class II types were taken from metadata supplied by the sample provider and were not determined by assay-based typing. What the research found in general, with its limitations: The amount of clinical and demographic metadata varied by source and participant and was provided uncurated.

This clone was counted between two and nine times. The antigen this receptor binds is unknown. Base qualities were left out, and no much larger clone turns up one base away. Participants in the prospective study were enrolled through a virtual design, were aged roughly 18 to 100 years, and lived in approximately 25 United States geographic areas. To assign participants to cohorts, the prospective study relied on clinical history that participants themselves reported in a screening survey and a study questionnaire. Recovered participants in ImmuneRACE Cohort 3 were defined as having two consecutive negative NP/OP PCR tests, clearance from a healthcare professional, or resolution of symptoms. Each participant in the prospective study had whole blood, serum and a nasopharyngeal or oropharyngeal swab collected by mobile phlebotomists. Over an approximately 2-month period, participants in the prospective study had the option of providing additional blood draws and questionnaires. Prospective study blood samples were shipped either frozen or at room temperature before DNA extraction.

TCRbeta CDR3 regions were amplified from genomic DNA using the immunoSEQ Assay, a bias-controlled multiplex PCR. The original pipeline was this. Within the assay, amplification of reference gene primers was used to estimate how many nucleated cells each sample contained. To quantify the absolute abundance of each unique TCRbeta CDR3 rearrangement, sequence reads were collapsed and filtered. Productive Simpson clonality was computed per sample as the square root of Simpson's diversity index over productive rearrangements. TCRdb took this table from immuneACCESS and kept in-frame rearrangements with V and J called. Such tables lack part of the clones; where checked against another copy, unresolved V genes explain under half of the gap, and the rest is unexplained. Clone size and the V and J calls come from that table; the DNA yielded D and trimming. This sample is represented by about 320,000 clones; about 90% of them were singletons. The top ten hold 4.5% to 7% of the sample.

Cut back by 2 bases and 2 bases, the V and J ends lie 7 bases apart. CDR1 and CDR2, looked up from the germline V gene (reference sequence), are MNHNY and SVGAGI. The CDR3 contains 15 residues, cysteine and phenylalanine counted. The read is trimmed to its CDR3 DNA, 45 bases read in frame from base 1. The sequence derives from a woman in her 30s who had recovered from COVID-19. This chain joins TRBV6-6 to TRBJ2-6; TRBD2 is a possible D gene, resting on 5 matching bases. Input material: PBMCs or T cells enriched from blood (not recorded which). CDR3 reads: CASSYEGTGANVLTF. The DNA sequence is as follows: TGTGCCAGCAGTTACGAGGGTACTGGGGCCAACGTCCTGACTTTC.